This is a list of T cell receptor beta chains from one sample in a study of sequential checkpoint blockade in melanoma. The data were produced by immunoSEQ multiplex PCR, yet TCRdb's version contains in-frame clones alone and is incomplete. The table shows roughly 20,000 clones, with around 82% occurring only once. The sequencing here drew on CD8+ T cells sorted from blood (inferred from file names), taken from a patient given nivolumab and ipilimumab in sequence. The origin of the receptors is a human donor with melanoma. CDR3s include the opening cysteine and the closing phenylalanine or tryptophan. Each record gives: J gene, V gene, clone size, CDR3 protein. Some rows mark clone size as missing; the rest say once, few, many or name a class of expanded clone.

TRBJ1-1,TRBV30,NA,CAWSLRDRGPEAFF
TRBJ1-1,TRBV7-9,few,CASSLLGQGDTEAFF
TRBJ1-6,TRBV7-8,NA,CARSLRPIYQESSYHSPLHF
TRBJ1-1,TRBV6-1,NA,CASSEGLAQGTPEAFF
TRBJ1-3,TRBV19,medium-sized,CASSMGTNSGNTIYF
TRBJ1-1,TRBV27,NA,CASSLGASTEAFF
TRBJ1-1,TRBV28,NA,CASSSSQGNTEAFF
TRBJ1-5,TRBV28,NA,CASSLQGANQPQHF
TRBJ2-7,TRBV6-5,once,CASTTGARPDEQYF
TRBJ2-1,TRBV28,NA,CASSSLAGEQSNEQFF
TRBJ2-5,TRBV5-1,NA,CASSFRRTSGLQGTQYF
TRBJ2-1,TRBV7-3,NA,CASSLIAGAGEQFF
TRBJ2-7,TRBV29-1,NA,CSVLRDGSYEQYF
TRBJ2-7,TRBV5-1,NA,CASSPGLAGSYEQYF
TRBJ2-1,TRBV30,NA,CAWRIRGSYNEQFF
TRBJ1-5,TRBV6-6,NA,CASSYQTGPDQPQHF
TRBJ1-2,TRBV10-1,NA,CASSESSTGVDGYTF
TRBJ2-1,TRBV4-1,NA,CASSQVTGIPSGRESYNEQFF
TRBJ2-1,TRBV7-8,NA,CASSRKGMSSYNEQFF
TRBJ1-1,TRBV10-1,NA,CASSPDRLNTEAFF
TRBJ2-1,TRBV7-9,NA,CASSLGYDKYYSYNEQFF
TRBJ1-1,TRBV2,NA,CASSSHGGQGGTEAFF
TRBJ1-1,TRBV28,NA,CASSLPGDSWYEAFF
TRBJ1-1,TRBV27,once,CAAGVNTEAFF
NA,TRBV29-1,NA,CSVFLGGPDEQYF
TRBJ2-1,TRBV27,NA,CASSERSSYNEQFF
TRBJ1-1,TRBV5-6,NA,CASSFGARNTEAFF
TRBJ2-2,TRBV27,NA,CASSWGGELNTGELFF
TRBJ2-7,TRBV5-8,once,CASSPGGTGYYEQYF
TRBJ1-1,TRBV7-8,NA,CASSLLTGNTEAFF
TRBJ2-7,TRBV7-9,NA,CASSPRTSGGYEQYF
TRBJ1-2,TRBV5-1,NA,CASQRYRGDSYGYTF
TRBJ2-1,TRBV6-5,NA,CASSFGRGAYNEQFF
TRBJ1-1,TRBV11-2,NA,CASSLLTEAFF
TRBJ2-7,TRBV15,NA,CATSRDRQGDYEQYF
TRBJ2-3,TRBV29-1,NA,CSAIAGDRDTQYF
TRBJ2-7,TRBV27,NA,CASSSSGGSYEQYF
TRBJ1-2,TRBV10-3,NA,CAISDGQGANYGYTF
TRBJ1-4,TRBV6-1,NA,CASSSTAEKLFF
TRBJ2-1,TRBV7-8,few,CASSHAGQSYNEQFF